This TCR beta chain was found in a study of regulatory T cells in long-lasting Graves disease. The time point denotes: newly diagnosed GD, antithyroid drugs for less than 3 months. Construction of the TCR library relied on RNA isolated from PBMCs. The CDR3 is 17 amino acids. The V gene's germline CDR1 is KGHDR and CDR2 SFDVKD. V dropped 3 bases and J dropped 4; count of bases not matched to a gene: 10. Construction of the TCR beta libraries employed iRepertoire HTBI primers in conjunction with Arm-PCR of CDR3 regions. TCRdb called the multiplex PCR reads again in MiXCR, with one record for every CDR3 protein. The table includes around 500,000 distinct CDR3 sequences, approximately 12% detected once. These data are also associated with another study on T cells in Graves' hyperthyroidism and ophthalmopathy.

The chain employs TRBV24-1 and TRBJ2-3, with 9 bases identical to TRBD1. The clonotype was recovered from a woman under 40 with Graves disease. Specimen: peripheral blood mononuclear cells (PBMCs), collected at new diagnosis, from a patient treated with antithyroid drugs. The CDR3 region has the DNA TGTGCCACCAGTGATCCCCGAGGGACAGGGATTGCAGATACGCAGTATTTT. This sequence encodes CATSDPRGTGIADTQYF.